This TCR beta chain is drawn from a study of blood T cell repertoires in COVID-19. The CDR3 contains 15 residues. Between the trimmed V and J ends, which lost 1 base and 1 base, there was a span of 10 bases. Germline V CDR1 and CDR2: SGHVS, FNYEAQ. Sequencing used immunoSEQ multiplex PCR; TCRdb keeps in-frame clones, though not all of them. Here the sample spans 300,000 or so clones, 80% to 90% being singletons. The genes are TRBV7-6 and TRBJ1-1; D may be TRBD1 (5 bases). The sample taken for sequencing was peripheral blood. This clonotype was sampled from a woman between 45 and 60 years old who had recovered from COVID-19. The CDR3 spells CASSLGWTKNTEAFF. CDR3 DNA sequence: TGTGCCAGCAGCTTAGGTTGGACAAAGAACACTGAAGCTTTCTTT.